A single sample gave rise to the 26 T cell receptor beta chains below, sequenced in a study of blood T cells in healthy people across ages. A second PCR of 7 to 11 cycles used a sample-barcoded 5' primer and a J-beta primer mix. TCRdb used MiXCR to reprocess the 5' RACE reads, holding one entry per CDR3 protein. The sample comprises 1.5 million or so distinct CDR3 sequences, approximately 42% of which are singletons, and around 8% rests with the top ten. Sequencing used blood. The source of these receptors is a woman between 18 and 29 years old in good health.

CDR3 in DNA: TGTGCCAGCAGTGATGGACTAGCGCCCCCAGGGGAGACGCAGTATTTT. This codes for CASSDGLAPPGETQYF. This chain connects TRBV6-6 to TRBJ2-3; 9 bases line up with TRBD2. CDR1 and CDR2 (germline): MNHNY, SVGAGI (reference sequence). This CDR3 comprises 16 residues. V shed 5 bases and J 9 bases; nucleotides not matched to a gene: 15.

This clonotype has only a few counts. The CDR3: CASSLSWDTEAFF. Written as DNA, the CDR3 is TGTGCCAGCAGTTTATCGTGGGACACTGAAGCTTTCTTT. The chain links TRBV27 to TRBJ1-1; D not certain. The V and J ends lost 0 bases and 3 bases respectively, with 5 bases between them. Germline CDR1 MNHEY, CDR2 SMNVEV (reference sequence). The length of the CDR3 is 13 residues.

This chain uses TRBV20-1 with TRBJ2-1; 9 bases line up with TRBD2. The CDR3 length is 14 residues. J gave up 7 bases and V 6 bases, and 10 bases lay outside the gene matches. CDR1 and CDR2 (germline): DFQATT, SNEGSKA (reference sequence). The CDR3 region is CSAMWVAGENEQFF. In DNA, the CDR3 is TGCAGTGCCATGTGGGTAGCGGGAGAGAATGAGCAGTTCTTC.

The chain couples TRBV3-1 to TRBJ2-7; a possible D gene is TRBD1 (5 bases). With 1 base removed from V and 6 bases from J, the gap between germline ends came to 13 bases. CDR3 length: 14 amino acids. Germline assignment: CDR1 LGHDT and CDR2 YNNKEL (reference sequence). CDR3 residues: CASSQGGRGGEQYF. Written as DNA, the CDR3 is TGTGCCAGCAGCCAAGGGGGTAGGGGCGGCGAGCAGTACTTC.

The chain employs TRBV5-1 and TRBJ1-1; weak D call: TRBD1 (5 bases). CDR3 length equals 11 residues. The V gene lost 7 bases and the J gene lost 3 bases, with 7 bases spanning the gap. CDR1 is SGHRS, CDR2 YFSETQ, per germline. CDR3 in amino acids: CASGGHTEAFF. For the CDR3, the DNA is TGCGCCAGCGGGGGTCACACTGAAGCTTTCTTT.

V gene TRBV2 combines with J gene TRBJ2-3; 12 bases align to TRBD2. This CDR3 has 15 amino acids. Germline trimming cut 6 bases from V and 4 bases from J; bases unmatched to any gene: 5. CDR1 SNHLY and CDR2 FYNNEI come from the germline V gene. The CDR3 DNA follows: TGTGCCAGCAGAGAGACTAGCGGGAGTGCAGATACGCAGTATTTT. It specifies CASRETSGSADTQYF.

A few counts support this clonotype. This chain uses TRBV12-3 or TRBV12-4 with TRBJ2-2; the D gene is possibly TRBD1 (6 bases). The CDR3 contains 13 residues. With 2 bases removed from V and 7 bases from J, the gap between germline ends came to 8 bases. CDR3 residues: CASSLQGYGELFF. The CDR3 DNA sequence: TGTGCCAGCAGTTTACAGGGGTACGGGGAGCTGTTTTTT.

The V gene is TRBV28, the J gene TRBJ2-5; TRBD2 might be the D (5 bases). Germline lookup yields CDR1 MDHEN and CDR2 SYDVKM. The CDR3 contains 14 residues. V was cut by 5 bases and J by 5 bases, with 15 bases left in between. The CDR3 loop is CASSATSWRETQYF. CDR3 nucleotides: TGTGCCAGCAGTGCCACTAGTTGGCGCGAGACCCAGTACTTC.

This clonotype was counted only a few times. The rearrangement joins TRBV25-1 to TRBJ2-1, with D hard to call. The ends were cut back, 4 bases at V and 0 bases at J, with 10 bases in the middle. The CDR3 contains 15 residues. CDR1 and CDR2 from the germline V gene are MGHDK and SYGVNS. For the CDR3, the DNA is TGTGCCAGCAGTGGTCAGGAGAGCTCCTACAATGAGCAGTTCTTC. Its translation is CASSGQESSYNEQFF.

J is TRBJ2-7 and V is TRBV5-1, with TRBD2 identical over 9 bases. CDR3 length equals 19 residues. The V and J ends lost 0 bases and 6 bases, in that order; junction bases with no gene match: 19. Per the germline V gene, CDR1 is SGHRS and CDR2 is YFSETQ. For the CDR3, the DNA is TGCGCCAGCAGCTTGGTCTGGGGACCGTCTTTAGCGGGAGTTTCCGAGCAGTACTTC. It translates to CASSLVWGPSLAGVSEQYF.

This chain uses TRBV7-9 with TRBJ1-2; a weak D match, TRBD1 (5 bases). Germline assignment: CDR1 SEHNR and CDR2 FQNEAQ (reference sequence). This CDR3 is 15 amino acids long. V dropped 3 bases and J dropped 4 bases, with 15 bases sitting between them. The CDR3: CASSLGQGTRYGYTF. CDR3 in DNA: TGTGCCAGCAGCTTGGGGCAAGGCACGCGCTATGGCTACACCTTC.

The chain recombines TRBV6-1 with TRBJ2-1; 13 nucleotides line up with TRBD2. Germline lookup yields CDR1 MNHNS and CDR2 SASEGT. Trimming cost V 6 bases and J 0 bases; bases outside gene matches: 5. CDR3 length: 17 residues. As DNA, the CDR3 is TGTGCCAGCAGGACTAGCGGGAGGCCGAGCTCCTACAATGAGCAGTTCTTC. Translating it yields CASRTSGRPSSYNEQFF.

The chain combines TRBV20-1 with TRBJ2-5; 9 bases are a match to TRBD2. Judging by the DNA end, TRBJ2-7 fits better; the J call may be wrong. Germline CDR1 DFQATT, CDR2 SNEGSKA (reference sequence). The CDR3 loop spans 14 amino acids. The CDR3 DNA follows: TGCAGTGCTAGTGACGCGGGAGGGCCGAACGAGCAGTACTTC. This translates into CSASDAGGPNEQYF.

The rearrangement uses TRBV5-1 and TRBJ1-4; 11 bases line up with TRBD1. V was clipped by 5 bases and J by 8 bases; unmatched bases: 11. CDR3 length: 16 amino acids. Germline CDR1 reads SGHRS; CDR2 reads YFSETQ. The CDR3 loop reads CASSSTAGTGGEKLFF. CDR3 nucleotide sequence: TGCGCCAGCAGTTCCACGGCCGGGACAGGGGGAGAAAAACTGTTTTTT.

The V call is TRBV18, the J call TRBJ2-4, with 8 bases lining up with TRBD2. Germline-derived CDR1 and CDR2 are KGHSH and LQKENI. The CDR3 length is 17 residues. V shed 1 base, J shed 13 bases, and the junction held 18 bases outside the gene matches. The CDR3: CASSPRTTGGGFMKQYF. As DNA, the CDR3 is TGTGCCAGCTCACCACGGACGACAGGCGGGGGGTTTATGAAGCAGTACTTC. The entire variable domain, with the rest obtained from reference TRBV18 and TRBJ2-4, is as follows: NAGVMQNPRHLVRRRGQEARLRCSPMKGHSHVYWYRQLPEEGLKFMVYLQKENIIDESGMPKERFSAEFPKEGPSILRIQQVVRGDSAAYFCASSPRTTGGGFMKQYFGAGTRLSVL.

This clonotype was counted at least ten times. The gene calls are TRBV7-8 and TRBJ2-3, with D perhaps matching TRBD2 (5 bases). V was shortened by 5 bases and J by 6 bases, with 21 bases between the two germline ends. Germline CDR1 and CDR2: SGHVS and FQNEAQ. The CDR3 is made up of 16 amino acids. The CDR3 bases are TGTGCCAGCAGCCGGGGTGGAGTAATCCCGGCGGATACGCAGTATTTT. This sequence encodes CASSRGGVIPADTQYF.

The CDR3 loop reads CATSNEQFF. The CDR3 bases are TGTGCCACCTCCAACGAGCAGTTCTTC. The chain joins TRBV15 to TRBJ2-1; D is ambiguous. The CDR3 is 9 residues long. Trimming stripped 8 bases from V and 10 bases from J, with 6 bases between. Germline V gene sequence: CDR1 LNHNV, CDR2 YYDKDF (reference sequence). The variable domain in full, completed from reference TRBV15 and TRBJ2-1, reads DAMVIQNPRYQVTQFGKPVTLSCSQTLNHNVMYWYQQKSSQAPKLLFHYYDKDFNNEADTPDNFQSRRPNTSFCFLDIRSPGLGDTAMYLCATSNEQFFGPGTRLTVL.

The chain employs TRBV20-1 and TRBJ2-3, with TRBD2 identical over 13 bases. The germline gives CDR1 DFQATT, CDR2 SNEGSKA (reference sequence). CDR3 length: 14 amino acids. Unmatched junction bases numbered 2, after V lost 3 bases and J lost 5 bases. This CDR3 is CSARGLAGRDTQYF. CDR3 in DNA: TGCAGTGCTAGGGGACTAGCGGGAAGAGATACGCAGTATTTT.

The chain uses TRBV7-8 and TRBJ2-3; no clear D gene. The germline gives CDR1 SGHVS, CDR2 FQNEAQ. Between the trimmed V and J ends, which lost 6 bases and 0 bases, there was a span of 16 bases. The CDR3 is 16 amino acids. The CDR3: CASRPTVLGSTDTQYF. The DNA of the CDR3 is TGTGCCAGCAGGCCGACGGTGTTGGGTAGCACAGATACGCAGTATTTT.

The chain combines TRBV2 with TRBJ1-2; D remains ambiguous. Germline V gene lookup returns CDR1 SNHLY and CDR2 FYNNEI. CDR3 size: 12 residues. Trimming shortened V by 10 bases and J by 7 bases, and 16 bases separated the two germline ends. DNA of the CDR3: TGTGCCATCTCCCCGGGGTCCGTTGGCTACACCTTC. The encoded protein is CAISPGSVGYTF. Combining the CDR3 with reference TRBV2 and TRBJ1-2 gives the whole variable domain EPEVTQTPSHQVTQMGQEVILRCVPISNHLYFYWYRQILGQKVEFLVSFYNNEISEKSEIFDDQFSVERPDGSNFTLKIRSTKLEDSAMYFCAISPGSVGYTFGSGTRLTVV.

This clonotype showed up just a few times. The CDR3 sequence: CVKKKEQPQHF. CDR3 in DNA: TGTGTCAAAAAAAAGGAACAGCCCCAGCATTTT. The chain combines TRBV7-6 with TRBJ1-5; unclear D gene. CDR3 length: 11 residues. Germline V gives CDR1 SGHVS, CDR2 FNYEAQ.

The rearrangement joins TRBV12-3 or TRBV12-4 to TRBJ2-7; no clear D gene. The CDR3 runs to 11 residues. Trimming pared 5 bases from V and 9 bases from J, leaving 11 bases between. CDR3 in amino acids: CASSLACGQYF. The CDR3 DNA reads TGTGCCAGCAGTCTTGCTTGCGGGCAGTACTTC.

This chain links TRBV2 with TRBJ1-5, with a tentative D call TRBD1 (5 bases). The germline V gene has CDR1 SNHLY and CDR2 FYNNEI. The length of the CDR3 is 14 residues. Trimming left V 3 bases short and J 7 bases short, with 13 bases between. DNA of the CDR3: TGTGCCAGCAGTGATGGGCAGGGCTCCCAGCCCCAGCATTTT. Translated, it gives CASSDGQGSQPQHF. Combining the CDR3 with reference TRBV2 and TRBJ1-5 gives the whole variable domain EPEVTQTPSHQVTQMGQEVILRCVPISNHLYFYWYRQILGQKVEFLVSFYNNEISEKSEIFDDQFSVERPDGSNFTLKIRSTKLEDSAMYFCASSDGQGSQPQHFGDGTRLSIL.

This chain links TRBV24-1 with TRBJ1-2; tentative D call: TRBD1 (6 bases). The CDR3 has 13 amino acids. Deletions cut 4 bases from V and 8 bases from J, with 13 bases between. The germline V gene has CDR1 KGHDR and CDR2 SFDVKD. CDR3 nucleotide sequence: TGTGCCACCAGTGACGGACAGTCCGGCGGCTACACCTTC. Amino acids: CATSDGQSGGYTF.

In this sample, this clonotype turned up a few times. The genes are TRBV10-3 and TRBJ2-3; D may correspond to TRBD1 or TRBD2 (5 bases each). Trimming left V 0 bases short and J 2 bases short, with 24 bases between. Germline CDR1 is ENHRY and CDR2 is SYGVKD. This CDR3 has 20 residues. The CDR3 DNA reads TGTGCCATCAGTGAGTCACCCATTTCTCAACGGGGCCCTATCACAGATACGCAGTATTTT. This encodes CAISESPISQRGPITDTQYF.

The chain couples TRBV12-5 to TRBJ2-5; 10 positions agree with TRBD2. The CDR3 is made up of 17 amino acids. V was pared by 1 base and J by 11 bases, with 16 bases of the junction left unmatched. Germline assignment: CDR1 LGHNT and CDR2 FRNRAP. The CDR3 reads CASGLGKASGRRNEQYF. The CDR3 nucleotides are TGTGCTAGTGGTTTGGGAAAGGCTAGCGGGAGAAGGAATGAGCAGTACTTC.